These 23 T cell receptor beta chains originate from one sample sequenced in a study of shared clonotypes between healthy human individuals. Method: immunoSEQ multiplex PCR; TCRdb's copy keeps in-frame clones and lacks some. This table has 2 million to 2.5 million clones, approximately 94% appearing once. The sequenced sample consisted of naive CD4+ T cells sorted from blood. Noted subset: CD45RA+ positively selected. Receptor source: a man between 18 and 29 years old in good health.

The chain uses TRBV5-6 and TRBJ2-5; 10 positions agree with TRBD1. The CDR3 is 13 residues long. The J segment lost 6 bases and the V segment lost 4 bases, leaving 3 bases of the junction unmatched. Germline CDR1 SGHDT, CDR2 YYEEEE. CDR3 bases: TGTGCCAGCAGCCAAGACAGGGGGCAGACCCAGTACTTC. Protein product: CASSQDRGQTQYF.

J is TRBJ1-6 and V is TRBV7-8, with 8 bases identical to TRBD1. The trim removed 2 bases at V and 7 bases at J, leaving 4 bases unmatched. This CDR3 region has 15 residues. The germline gives CDR1 SGHVS, CDR2 FQNEAQ. Written as DNA, the CDR3 is TGTGCCAGCAGCTTACGGACAGGGATCAATTCACCCCTCCACTTT. It encodes CASSLRTGINSPLHF.

The CDR3: CASSPGTRHGYTF. Here the CDR3 DNA reads TGCGCCAGCAGCCCCGGGACAAGGCATGGCTACACCTTC. This chain joins TRBV10-1 and TRBJ1-2; perhaps TRBD1 as D (6 bases). The CDR3 has 13 amino acids. V was cut by 6 bases and J by 6 bases, with 14 bases left in between. In germline, CDR1 is WNHNN, CDR2 SYGVQD (reference sequence).

The rearrangement links TRBV6-4 to TRBJ1-2, with 7 bases identical to TRBD1. From germline, CDR1 is MRHNA and CDR2 SNTAGT. V was pared by 8 bases and J by 6 bases, with 9 bases of the junction left unmatched. The CDR3 is made up of 13 amino acids. CDR3 coding DNA: TGTGCCAGCGAAACCACGGACAGGCATGGCTACACCTTC. Translated: CASETTDRHGYTF.

This chain links TRBV6-5 with TRBJ2-7; 9 bases map to TRBD2. The CDR3 runs 15 residues. From germline, CDR1 is MNHEY and CDR2 SVGAGI. The V and J ends lost 6 bases and 3 bases, in that order; junction bases with no gene match: 9. CDR3 sequence: CASRASSGTIYEQYF. In nucleotides, the CDR3 is TGTGCCAGCAGGGCCTCTAGCGGGACAATCTACGAGCAGTACTTC.

The count of this clone is one. This chain joins TRBV7-8 and TRBJ2-3; D is undetermined. Per germline, CDR1 SGHVS and CDR2 FQNEAQ. Trimming cost V 3 bases and J 2 bases, with 9 bases left between them. The CDR3 length is 14 residues. In DNA form, the CDR3 reads TGTGCCAGCAGCTTTCGAGCACTCACAGATACGCAGTATTTT. This sequence encodes CASSFRALTDTQYF.

This chain connects TRBV6-6 to TRBJ1-6; the D gene is possibly TRBD1 (5 bases). CDR3 size: 13 residues. The germline V gene has CDR1 MNHNY and CDR2 SVGAGI (reference sequence). V was shortened by 11 bases and J by 6 bases, with 14 bases between the two germline ends. CDR3 sequence (DNA): TGTGCCGGGTCCGGGACGGCTAATTCACCCCTCCACTTT. Translated, it gives CAGSGTANSPLHF.

This clone has a single count. V is TRBV30 and J is TRBJ2-5, with 14 bases that match TRBD2. The CDR3 loop spans 16 amino acids. CDR1 is GTSNPN and CDR2 is SVGIG in the germline V gene (reference sequence). The V gene end was trimmed by 7 bases and the J gene end by 4 bases; junction bases not matched to a gene: 11. The CDR3 is CAYGLAGGFGGETQYF. The CDR3 DNA sequence: TGTGCCTACGGACTAGCGGGGGGTTTTGGAGGAGAGACCCAGTACTTC. The full variable domain, with the rest looked up from reference TRBV30 and TRBJ2-5, is SQTIHQWPATLVQPVGSPLSLECTVEGTSNPNLYWYRQAAGRGLQLLFYSVGIGQISSEVPQNLSASRPQDRQFILSSKKLLLSDSGFYLCAYGLAGGFGGETQYFGPGTRLLVL.

The chain is built from TRBV29-1 and TRBJ2-1; tentatively, D is TRBD2 (7 bases). CDR1 is SQVTM, CDR2 ANQGSEA, per germline. Trimming took off 2 bases at V and 7 bases at J, with 18 bases between the two ends. This CDR3 is built from 15 residues. The CDR3 loop is CSVELRAGAWNEQFF. DNA of the CDR3: TGCAGCGTTGAACTCCGGGCGGGGGCGTGGAATGAGCAGTTCTTC.

The rearrangement uses TRBV4-1 and TRBJ2-7; D possibly matches TRBD1 or TRBD2 (6 bases each). V lost 0 bases and J lost 6, with 9 bases in between. Germline lookup yields CDR1 MGHRA and CDR2 YSYEKL. This CDR3 is 13 amino acids long. In nucleotides, the CDR3 is TGCGCCAGCAGCCAAGAACAGGGAGGCGAGCAGTACTTC. It codes for CASSQEQGGEQYF.

This clone was detected only once. This chain uses TRBV15 with TRBJ2-4; the D is unclear. The ends were cut back, 4 bases at V and 5 bases at J, with 18 bases in the middle. This CDR3 has 16 residues. CDR1 is LNHNV and CDR2 is YYDKDF in the germline V gene (reference sequence). CDR3 amino acids: CATSTANPGIQNIQYF. CDR3 bases: TGTGCCACCAGCACAGCGAACCCGGGCATCCAAAACATTCAGTACTTC.

This clone has only one observation. The chain joins TRBV30 to TRBJ2-2, with D hard to call. Trimming removed 0 bases from V and 8 bases from J, with 10 bases in between. Germline CDR1 and CDR2: GTSNPN and SVGIG (reference sequence). The CDR3 sequence is 13 residues long. CDR3 in amino acids: CAWSVPPRGELFF. CDR3 nucleotide sequence: TGTGCCTGGAGTGTACCCCCCCGGGGGGAGCTGTTTTTT.

The chain uses TRBV2 and TRBJ2-7; 11 bases align to TRBD1. The CDR3 is 15 amino acids. Germline CDR1 is SNHLY and CDR2 is FYNNEI. Trimming cost V 7 bases and J 4 bases; bases outside gene matches: 9. CDR3 sequence: CASKLDRGRLYEQYF. The DNA for the CDR3 is TGTGCCAGCAAATTGGACAGGGGGCGTCTGTACGAGCAGTACTTC.

This chain uses TRBV5-1 with TRBJ2-2, with D tentatively TRBD1 (6 bases). CDR1 SGHRS and CDR2 YFSETQ come from the germline V gene. This CDR3 is built from 16 residues. Deletions cut 4 bases from V and 1 base from J, with 14 bases between. CDR3 coding DNA: TGCGCCAGCAGCCGACAGGTTGCCTTGAACACCGGGGAGCTGTTTTTT. Its translation: CASSRQVALNTGELFF.

The chain carries TRBV28 and TRBJ2-5, with D tentatively TRBD2 (6 bases). The CDR3 is made up of 15 amino acids. Trimming took 5 bases from V and 2 from J, leaving 15 bases between them. Germline-derived CDR1 and CDR2 are MDHEN and SYDVKM. CDR3 sequence: CASSHGLPDQETQYF. The CDR3 coding sequence is TGTGCCAGCAGTCACGGACTACCGGATCAAGAGACCCAGTACTTC. The variable domain in full, completed from reference TRBV28 and TRBJ2-5, reads DVKVTQSSRYLVKRTGEKVFLECVQDMDHENMFWYRQDPGLGLRLIYFSYDVKMKEKGDIPEGYSVSREKKERFSLILESASTNQTSMYLCASSHGLPDQETQYFGPGTRLLVL.

This chain uses TRBV5-1 with TRBJ2-1; D is ambiguous. The CDR3 covers 14 residues. Looked up from germline, CDR1 is SGHRS and CDR2 is YFSETQ. V lost 0 bases, J lost 7 bases, and 11 bases lay in between. In nucleotides, the CDR3 is TGCGCCAGCAGCTTGGAGGGTCTCCCGAATGAGCAGTTCTTC. Translation gives CASSLEGLPNEQFF.

This chain uses TRBV6-5 with TRBJ2-7, with TRBD1 as a possible D gene (5 bases). Trimming removed 6 bases from V and 5 bases from J, with 11 bases in between. Per the germline V gene, CDR1 is MNHEY and CDR2 is SVGAGI. The CDR3 is 12 residues long. CDR3 in amino acids: CASSREGHEQYF. The DNA of the CDR3 is TGTGCCAGCAGCAGGGAAGGACACGAGCAGTACTTC.

The CDR3 DNA reads as TGTGCCAGCAAGGGGGGTGAGCACGAGCAGTACTTC. It encodes CASKGGEHEQYF. The chain joins TRBV11-2 to TRBJ2-7; D is possibly TRBD1 or TRBD2 (6 bases each). V dropped 7 bases and J dropped 5 bases, with 12 bases sitting between them. This CDR3 spans 12 amino acids. CDR1 and CDR2 from the germline V gene are SGHAT and FQNNGV.

CDR3 protein: CASSYPPDGTYEQYF. DNA of the CDR3: TGTGCCAGCAGTTACCCGCCGGACGGTACCTACGAGCAGTACTTC. The gene calls are TRBV6-6 and TRBJ2-7; D is undetermined. CDR3 length: 15 residues. Trimming left V 2 bases short and J 2 bases short, with 13 bases between. Germline CDR1 reads MNHNY; CDR2 reads SVGAGI (reference sequence).

The V call is TRBV15, the J call TRBJ2-3, with D unclear. The ends were cut back, 3 bases at V and 2 bases at J, with 9 bases in the middle. Germline lookup yields CDR1 LNHNV and CDR2 YYDKDF (reference sequence). The CDR3 length is 14 residues. The CDR3 loop reads CATSSRQTTDTQYF. In DNA form, the CDR3 reads TGTGCCACCAGCAGTCGGCAGACCACAGATACGCAGTATTTT.

This CDR3 is CASSANPGQGLTYEQYF. Here the CDR3 DNA reads TGTGCCAGCAGCGCGAACCCGGGACAGGGGCTCACCTACGAGCAGTACTTC. The rearrangement uses TRBV5-5 and TRBJ2-7; 10 bases align to TRBD1. This CDR3 has 17 residues. Trimming took 4 bases from V and 2 from J; bases not matched to a gene: 12. Per the germline V gene, CDR1 is SGHKS and CDR2 is YYEKEE (reference sequence).

The chain recombines TRBV18 with TRBJ1-2; D unresolved. Germline CDR1 is KGHSH and CDR2 is LQKENI. The CDR3 is 17 amino acids. V lost 1 base and J lost 3, with 18 bases in between. This CDR3 reads CASSPLVGRREDYGYTF. In DNA form, the CDR3 reads TGTGCCAGCTCACCACTCGTAGGCAGGAGGGAGGACTATGGCTACACCTTC.

Only one count was recorded for this clone. Distinct nucleotide sequences in the sample also encode this CDR3. This chain links TRBV28 with TRBJ2-7; a weak D match, TRBD1 (5 bases). The germline V gene has CDR1 MDHEN and CDR2 SYDVKM. CDR3 length: 12 residues. Trimming left V 6 bases short and J 3 bases short, with 9 bases between. In DNA, the CDR3 is TGTGCCAGCAGCCTTAGGGGCTACGAGCAGTACTTC. Amino acids: CASSLRGYEQYF.